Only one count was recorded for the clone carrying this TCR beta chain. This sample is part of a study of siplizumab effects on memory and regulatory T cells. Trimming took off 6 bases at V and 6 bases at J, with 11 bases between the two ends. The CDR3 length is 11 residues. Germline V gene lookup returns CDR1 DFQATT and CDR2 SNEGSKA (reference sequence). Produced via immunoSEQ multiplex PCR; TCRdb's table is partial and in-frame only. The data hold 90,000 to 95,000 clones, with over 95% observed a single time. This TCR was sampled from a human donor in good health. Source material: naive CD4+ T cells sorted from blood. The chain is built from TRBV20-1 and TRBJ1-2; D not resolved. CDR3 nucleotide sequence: TGCAGTGCCGCGACCCTAAATGGCTACACCTTC. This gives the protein CSAATLNGYTF.